Listed below are T cell receptor beta chains from one sample, sequenced in a study of identical twins. MiXCR was run by TCRdb on the 5' RACE reads, yielding one entry per CDR3 protein. The sample shows approximately 240,000 distinct CDR3 sequences, more than 12% of them seen only once. Material for sequencing was memory (CD45RO+) T cells sorted from blood. All receptors come from a woman aged 18-29 years in good health. Each CDR3 is given with its conserved first and last residue. A D gene is named only where the DNA matches it firmly. Size is omitted from some rows. Given values are once, few, many or a class for expanded clones.

CDR3aa: CASSLPGADEAFF
CDR3nt: TGCGCCAGCAGCTTACCAGGGGCGGATGAAGCTTTCTTT
j_gene: TRBJ1-1
d_gene: NA
abundance: NA
v_gene: TRBV5-1

CDR3aa: CASSQAGSGETQYF
CDR3nt: TGTGCCAGCAGCCAAGCAGGGAGTGGGGAGACCCAGTACTTC
j_gene: TRBJ2-5
d_gene: NA
abundance: NA
v_gene: TRBV3-1

CDR3aa: CASSLRDRGVYEQYF
CDR3nt: TGTGCCAGCAGCTTACGGGACAGGGGTGTATACGAGCAGTACTTC
j_gene: TRBJ2-7
d_gene: TRBD1
abundance: NA
v_gene: TRBV7-8

CDR3aa: CSARGTSEGYEQYF
CDR3nt: TGCAGTGCTAGAGGGACTAGCGAGGGCTACGAGCAGTACTTC
j_gene: TRBJ2-7
d_gene: TRBD2
abundance: NA
v_gene: TRBV20-1

CDR3aa: CSASLHYEQYF
CDR3nt: TGCAGTGCTAGTCTACATTACGAGCAGTACTTC
j_gene: TRBJ2-7
d_gene: NA
abundance: NA
v_gene: TRBV20-1

CDR3aa: CSASRDSDYGYTF
CDR3nt: TGCAGTGCCAGCCGGGACAGTGATTATGGCTACACCTTC
j_gene: TRBJ1-2
d_gene: TRBD1
abundance: few
v_gene: TRBV20-1

CDR3aa: CASTDHSGDPQETQYF
CDR3nt: TGCGCCAGCACCGACCATAGCGGGGACCCGCAAGAGACCCAGTACTTC
j_gene: TRBJ2-5
d_gene: TRBD2
abundance: NA
v_gene: TRBV5-1

CDR3aa: CASSLVGDPYNEQFF
CDR3nt: TGTGCCAGCAGCTTAGTCGGGGACCCCTACAATGAGCAGTTCTTC
j_gene: TRBJ2-1
d_gene: NA
abundance: NA
v_gene: TRBV7-2

CDR3aa: CASSLGMTDTQYF
CDR3nt: TGTGCCAGCAGTTTAGGGATGACAGATACGCAGTATTTT
j_gene: TRBJ2-3
d_gene: NA
abundance: NA
v_gene: TRBV12-3/TRBV12-4

CDR3aa: CSVEDTSRDTQYF
CDR3nt: TGCAGCGTTGAAGATACTAGCCGAGATACGCAGTATTTT
j_gene: TRBJ2-3
d_gene: NA
abundance: NA
v_gene: TRBV29-1

CDR3aa: CASSLGTGGEQYF
CDR3nt: TGTGCCAGCAGCCTTGGGACAGGGGGCGAGCAGTACTTC
j_gene: TRBJ2-7
d_gene: TRBD1
abundance: NA
v_gene: TRBV3-1

CDR3aa: CASSEGDTGELFF
CDR3nt: TGTGCCAGCAGTGAAGGAGACACCGGGGAGCTGTTTTTT
j_gene: TRBJ2-2
d_gene: NA
abundance: many
v_gene: TRBV6-4

CDR3aa: CASSLQGQMGYEQYF
CDR3nt: TGTGCCAGCTCGCTACAGGGGCAAATGGGCTACGAGCAGTACTTC
j_gene: TRBJ2-7
d_gene: TRBD1
abundance: NA
v_gene: TRBV18

CDR3aa: CASSQAPSRQETQYF
CDR3nt: TGTGCCAGCAGCCAAGCCCCTAGTAGGCAGGAGACCCAGTACTTC
j_gene: TRBJ2-5
d_gene: NA
abundance: NA
v_gene: TRBV3-1

CDR3aa: CASSRGGAGAYEQYF
CDR3nt: TGTGCCAGCAGCCGAGGAGGGGCAGGGGCATACGAGCAGTACTTC
j_gene: TRBJ2-7
d_gene: NA
abundance: NA
v_gene: TRBV7-2

CDR3aa: CASSVGDPGTQYF
CDR3nt: TGTGCCAGCAGCGTAGGGGACCCAGGTACCCAGTACTTC
j_gene: TRBJ2-5
d_gene: NA
abundance: NA
v_gene: TRBV5-4

CDR3aa: CAISVGLAEYNEQFF
CDR3nt: TGTGCCATCAGTGTGGGACTAGCGGAATACAATGAGCAGTTCTTC
j_gene: TRBJ2-1
d_gene: TRBD2
abundance: many
v_gene: TRBV10-3

CDR3aa: CASSQDGGPRELFF
CDR3nt: TGTGCCAGCAGCCAAGATGGAGGGCCCCGGGAGCTGTTTTTT
j_gene: TRBJ2-2
d_gene: NA
abundance: NA
v_gene: TRBV3-1

CDR3aa: CASSYRSGNYEQYF
CDR3nt: TGTGCCAGCAGTTATCGGTCCGGGAACTACGAGCAGTACTTC
j_gene: TRBJ2-7
d_gene: NA
abundance: NA
v_gene: TRBV6-5

CDR3aa: CASGTGSRAATGELFF
CDR3nt: TGTGCCAGCGGGACCGGCAGTCGAGCTGCCACCGGGGAGCTGTTTTTT
j_gene: TRBJ2-2
d_gene: NA
abundance: few
v_gene: TRBV25-1

CDR3aa: CASSQDLRSSGNTIYF
CDR3nt: TGTGCCAGCAGCCAAGATTTGAGGAGCTCTGGAAACACCATATATTTT
j_gene: TRBJ1-3
d_gene: NA
abundance: many
v_gene: TRBV4-2

CDR3aa: CSARERGNTEAFF
CDR3nt: TGCAGCGCCCGGGAGCGAGGGAACACTGAAGCTTTCTTT
j_gene: TRBJ1-1
d_gene: NA
abundance: many
v_gene: TRBV29-1

CDR3aa: CSARLGWQNTEAFF
CDR3nt: TGCAGTGCTAGATTAGGGTGGCAGAACACTGAAGCTTTCTTT
j_gene: TRBJ1-1
d_gene: NA
abundance: NA
v_gene: TRBV20-1

CDR3aa: CASSRTRGGYLTYEQYF
CDR3nt: TGTGCCAGCAGCCGCACCCGGGGGGGGTACCTTACCTACGAGCAGTACTTC
j_gene: TRBJ2-7
d_gene: TRBD2
abundance: NA
v_gene: TRBV11-2

CDR3aa: CASGLGIANTEAFF
CDR3nt: TGTGCCAGCGGGTTAGGGATCGCGAACACTGAAGCTTTCTTT
j_gene: TRBJ1-1
d_gene: NA
abundance: few
v_gene: TRBV11-3

CDR3aa: CASSLISGGNYEQYF
CDR3nt: TGCGCCAGCAGCTTAATTAGCGGGGGTAACTACGAGCAGTACTTC
j_gene: TRBJ2-7
d_gene: TRBD2
abundance: few
v_gene: TRBV5-1

CDR3aa: CASSLQGARGANVLTF
CDR3nt: TGTGCCAGCAGCTTACAGGGGGCCAGAGGGGCCAACGTCCTGACTTTC
j_gene: TRBJ2-6
d_gene: TRBD1
abundance: NA
v_gene: TRBV7-2

CDR3aa: CSARIRGQRNTEAFF
CDR3nt: TGCAGTGCTAGAATTCGGGGACAGAGGAACACTGAAGCTTTCTTT
j_gene: TRBJ1-1
d_gene: TRBD1
abundance: NA
v_gene: TRBV20-1

CDR3aa: CSAIKTGGSTDTQYF
CDR3nt: TGCAGTGCTATAAAGACTGGGGGAAGCACAGATACGCAGTATTTT
j_gene: TRBJ2-3
d_gene: NA
abundance: NA
v_gene: TRBV20-1

CDR3aa: CASSQDLGVAMNTEAFF
CDR3nt: TGTGCCAGCAGCCAAGATCTAGGGGTTGCGATGAACACTGAAGCTTTCTTT
j_gene: TRBJ1-1
d_gene: NA
abundance: NA
v_gene: TRBV14

CDR3aa: CASSFRAGGALGEQFF
CDR3nt: TGTGCCAGCAGTTTCCGGGCAGGGGGCGCGTTAGGGGAGCAGTTCTTC
j_gene: TRBJ2-1
d_gene: TRBD1
abundance: NA
v_gene: TRBV12-3/TRBV12-4

CDR3aa: CASSYSNQGVGQFF
CDR3nt: TGTGCCAGCAGTTACTCGAATCAGGGAGTCGGGCAGTTCTTC
j_gene: TRBJ2-1
d_gene: NA
abundance: many
v_gene: TRBV6-5

CDR3aa: CASSLAPGDTGELFF
CDR3nt: TGCGCCAGCAGCTTGGCTCCGGGGGACACCGGGGAGCTGTTTTTT
j_gene: TRBJ2-2
d_gene: NA
abundance: NA
v_gene: TRBV5-1

CDR3aa: CASSLVSVNYGYTF
CDR3nt: TGTGCCAGCAGCTTAGTATCGGTTAACTATGGCTACACCTTC
j_gene: TRBJ1-2
d_gene: NA
abundance: NA
v_gene: TRBV7-2

CDR3aa: CASSLTSGTGELFF
CDR3nt: TGTGCCAGCAGCTTAACTAGCGGGACCGGGGAGCTGTTTTTT
j_gene: TRBJ2-2
d_gene: TRBD2
abundance: NA
v_gene: TRBV11-2

CDR3aa: CASRGLNYGYTF
CDR3nt: TGTGCCAGCAGAGGGCTGAACTATGGCTACACCTTC
j_gene: TRBJ1-2
d_gene: NA
abundance: many
v_gene: TRBV12-3/TRBV12-4

CDR3aa: CASGRGLAGNTDTQYF
CDR3nt: TGTGCCAGCGGCCGGGGCCTAGCGGGAAACACAGATACGCAGTATTTT
j_gene: TRBJ2-3
d_gene: TRBD2
abundance: few
v_gene: TRBV12-3/TRBV12-4

CDR3aa: CSAKKDSLNTEAFF
CDR3nt: TGCAGTGCTAAAAAGGACAGCCTGAACACTGAAGCTTTCTTT
j_gene: TRBJ1-1
d_gene: NA
abundance: NA
v_gene: TRBV20-1

CDR3aa: CASSYTGTSGIREQYF
CDR3nt: TGTGCCAGCAGCTATACCGGGACTAGCGGGATTCGGGAGCAGTACTTC
j_gene: TRBJ2-7
d_gene: TRBD2
abundance: NA
v_gene: TRBV7-9

CDR3aa: CASSGDTGELFF
CDR3nt: TGTGCCAGCAGTGGGGATACCGGGGAGCTGTTTTTT
j_gene: TRBJ2-2
d_gene: NA
abundance: NA
v_gene: TRBV6-2/TRBV6-3

CDR3aa: CASSQRQGGNYGYTF
CDR3nt: TGTGCCAGCAGCCAACGACAGGGGGGAAACTATGGCTACACCTTC
j_gene: TRBJ1-2
d_gene: TRBD1
abundance: NA
v_gene: TRBV3-1

CDR3aa: CASSLAPGYEQYF
CDR3nt: TGTGCCAGCAGTTTAGCGCCCGGCTACGAGCAGTACTTC
j_gene: TRBJ2-7
d_gene: NA
abundance: NA
v_gene: TRBV12-3/TRBV12-4

CDR3aa: CATSIRDQDYEQYF
CDR3nt: TGTGCCACCAGCATAAGGGACCAAGACTACGAGCAGTACTTC
j_gene: TRBJ2-7
d_gene: NA
abundance: few
v_gene: TRBV15

CDR3aa: CSAILSGHEQFF
CDR3nt: TGCAGTGCTATCCTTAGCGGGCATGAGCAGTTCTTC
j_gene: TRBJ2-1
d_gene: TRBD2
abundance: NA
v_gene: TRBV20-1

CDR3aa: CSARRSSGGSTDTQYF
CDR3nt: TGCAGTGCGAGAAGATCCAGCGGGGGTAGCACAGATACGCAGTATTTT
j_gene: TRBJ2-3
d_gene: TRBD2
abundance: few
v_gene: TRBV20-1

CDR3aa: CASSVGPADTDTQYF
CDR3nt: TGTGCCAGCAGCGTAGGGCCAGCGGACACAGATACGCAGTATTTT
j_gene: TRBJ2-3
d_gene: NA
abundance: many
v_gene: TRBV9

CDR3aa: CASSRGPSNNEQFF
CDR3nt: TGTGCCAGCAGCCGTGGGCCATCAAACAATGAGCAGTTCTTC
j_gene: TRBJ2-1
d_gene: NA
abundance: few
v_gene: TRBV3-1

CDR3aa: CSVVTTSGSSYNEQFF
CDR3nt: TGCAGCGTGGTTACGACTAGCGGGAGCTCCTACAATGAGCAGTTCTTC
j_gene: TRBJ2-1
d_gene: TRBD2
abundance: many
v_gene: TRBV29-1

CDR3aa: CASSSGLAGASSYNEQFF
CDR3nt: TGTGCCAGCTCCTCAGGACTAGCGGGAGCATCGAGCTACAATGAGCAGTTCTTC
j_gene: TRBJ2-1
d_gene: NA
abundance: few
v_gene: TRBV21-1

CDR3aa: CSASRPSGNTIYF
CDR3nt: TGCAGTGCTAGTCGCCCTTCTGGAAACACCATATATTTT
j_gene: TRBJ1-3
d_gene: NA
abundance: NA
v_gene: TRBV20-1

CDR3aa: CASSIDGRTNYGYTF
CDR3nt: TGTGCCAGCAGTATAGACGGGAGAACTAACTATGGCTACACCTTC
j_gene: TRBJ1-2
d_gene: NA
abundance: NA
v_gene: TRBV6-1

CDR3aa: CASSIGISGANVLTF
CDR3nt: TGTGCCAGTAGTATAGGCATCTCTGGGGCCAACGTCCTGACTTTC
j_gene: TRBJ2-6
d_gene: NA
abundance: few
v_gene: TRBV19